The 19 T cell receptor beta chains reported below all come from one sample, sequenced in a study of cytomegalovirus exposure and HLA in healthy donors. PCR primers comprised 60 Vbeta and 13 Jbeta primers. Assay used: immunoSEQ multiplex PCR; TCRdb lists only in-frame clones, some missing. The sample contains approximately 130,000 clones, 81% of which appear only once. The sample comprised PBMCs. The receptors originated from a man aged 35 to 55 in good health and CMV-seronegative.

A remark on this clone: One junction end disagrees with the germline gene, perhaps due to a read error. The gene calls are TRBV19 and TRBJ2-1; tentative D call: TRBD2 (6 bases). This CDR3 is built from 12 residues. Germline CDR1 and CDR2: LNHDA and SQIVND (reference sequence). The DNA of the CDR3 is TGTGCCAGTAGTATACGAAGGAGGGGCTTGGTCTTC. This encodes CASSIRRRGLVF.

V and J are TRBV29-1 and TRBJ2-3; 8 positions agree with TRBD1. The CDR3 has 14 amino acids. The trim removed 4 bases at V and 4 bases at J, leaving 7 bases unmatched. Germline assignment: CDR1 SQVTM and CDR2 ANQGSEA. The DNA of the CDR3 is TGCAGCGTTGTCCGACAGGGGCCCGCAGATACGCAGTATTTT. It specifies CSVVRQGPADTQYF.

This clone was counted once. The chain links TRBV5-6 to TRBJ2-2, with 7 bases aligning to TRBD1. The CDR3 is 16 residues long. Germline CDR1 and CDR2: SGHDT and YYEEEE. Germline trimming cut 4 bases from V and 0 bases from J; bases unmatched to any gene: 6. The CDR3 DNA sequence: TGTGCCAGCAGCCGGACAGGTCTTTCGAACACCGGGGAGCTGTTTTTT. Translated: CASSRTGLSNTGELFF.

The chain links TRBV4-3 to TRBJ2-2, with D possibly TRBD2 on 7 matching bases. V was pared by 0 bases and J by 5 bases, with 16 bases between. This CDR3 contains 17 residues. Per germline, CDR1 LGHNA and CDR2 YSLEER. The CDR3: CASSQDGGGVGTGELFF. The CDR3 DNA follows: TGCGCCAGCAGCCAAGATGGAGGGGGGGTGGGGACCGGGGAGCTGTTTTTT.

The CDR3 spells CASSTPTVLGTGELFF. The CDR3 region has the DNA TGTGCCAGTAGTACCCCGACAGTCCTGGGCACCGGGGAGCTGTTTTTT. This chain joins TRBV19 and TRBJ2-2; tentatively, D is TRBD1 (5 bases). V was trimmed by 4 bases and J by 4 bases, leaving 16 bases between them. CDR3 size: 16 residues. The germline CDR1 and CDR2 sequences are LNHDA and SQIVND (reference sequence).

The chain links TRBV9 to TRBJ2-1; 9 nucleotides match TRBD1. Germline V gene data show CDR1 as SGDLS and CDR2 as YYNGEE. CDR3 length: 15 amino acids. Trimming removed 3 bases from V and 1 base from J; junction bases left unmatched: 2. This CDR3 reads CASSEDRGSYNEQFF. In nucleotides, the CDR3 is TGTGCCAGCAGCGAAGACAGGGGGTCCTACAATGAGCAGTTCTTC.

This clone was found once. The rearrangement joins TRBV28 to TRBJ1-1, with 11 bases aligning to TRBD1. CDR1 is MDHEN and CDR2 is SYDVKM in the germline V gene. V was clipped by 4 bases and J by 10 bases; unmatched bases: 8. This CDR3 has 14 residues. CDR3: CASSSQVGQGGAFF. CDR3 in DNA: TGTGCCAGCAGTTCCCAGGTGGGACAGGGGGGAGCTTTCTTT.

This chain links TRBV6-1 with TRBJ1-6; 9 bases fit TRBD1. The CDR3 contains 15 residues. The germline V gene has CDR1 MNHNS and CDR2 SASEGT. J was trimmed by 14 bases and V by 6 bases; bases with no gene match: 14. The CDR3: CASRTEGQGGVALHF. The CDR3 region has the DNA TGTGCCAGCAGGACGGAGGGACAGGGAGGGGTAGCCCTCCACTTT.

This clone was counted between two and nine times. Different DNA sequences within this sample yield the same CDR3. The chain joins TRBV30 to TRBJ1-3; D is uncertain. Trimming left V 5 bases short and J 0 bases short, with 8 bases between. Germline-derived CDR1 and CDR2 are GTSNPN and SVGIG (reference sequence). The CDR3 runs 13 residues. The CDR3 nucleotides are TGTGCCTGGTCCAGTGGCTCTGGAAACACCATATATTTT. This translates into CAWSSGSGNTIYF. Full variable domain (rest looked up from reference TRBV30 and TRBJ1-3): SQTIHQWPATLVQPVGSPLSLECTVEGTSNPNLYWYRQAAGRGLQLLFYSVGIGQISSEVPQNLSASRPQDRQFILSSKKLLLSDSGFYLCAWSSGSGNTIYFGEGSWLTVV.

The V and J genes are TRBV11-2 and TRBJ2-5; D is perhaps TRBD2 (5 bases). Germline V lookup: CDR1 SGHAT, CDR2 FQNNGV. CDR3 length: 14 residues. Trimming shortened V by 9 bases and J by 5 bases, and 19 bases separated the two germline ends. Written as DNA, the CDR3 is TGTGCCAGTACCTGGGCTCGGACTTCCGAGACCCAGTACTTC. This gives the protein CASTWARTSETQYF.

This chain joins TRBV5-1 and TRBJ2-7, with D perhaps TRBD1 (5 bases). CDR1 and CDR2 from the germline V gene are SGHRS and YFSETQ. The CDR3 is 14 residues long. V was cut by 1 base and J by 0 bases, with 8 bases left in between. CDR3 region: CASSLSGSSYEQYF. As DNA, the CDR3 is TGCGCCAGCAGCTTGTCAGGGTCCTCCTACGAGCAGTACTTC.

The chain employs TRBV30 and TRBJ1-5, with D perhaps matching TRBD1 (5 bases). V gave up 1 base and J gave up 4 bases, with 14 bases separating them. Germline V gene data show CDR1 as GTSNPN and CDR2 as SVGIG (reference sequence). CDR3 length: 15 residues. CDR3 DNA: TGTGCCTGGAGTGCGGGCAGGGCGAATAATCAGCCCCAGCATTTT. Its protein product is CAWSAGRANNQPQHF.

The V and J genes are TRBV10-3 and TRBJ1-3; D call uncertain. CDR1 is ENHRY, CDR2 SYGVKD, per germline. The CDR3 covers 14 residues. V lost 2 bases and J 1 base, leaving 6 bases between the germline ends. The CDR3 protein is CAISEAGSGNTIYF. Written as DNA, the CDR3 is TGTGCCATCAGTGAGGCCGGTTCTGGAAACACCATATATTTT.

Regarding this clone: Other DNA sequences within the sample encode an identical CDR3. The chain carries TRBV7-2 and TRBJ1-1; 7 bases are a match to TRBD1. The germline V gene has CDR1 SGHTA and CDR2 FQGNSA. V trimming: 5 bases; J trimming: 1 base; junction bases outside the gene matches: 1. This CDR3 region has 13 residues. CDR3: CASSRQGNTEAFF. CDR3 bases: TGTGCCAGCAGCCGACAGGGGAACACTGAAGCTTTCTTT.

This clone was seen only once. At one end, the junction sequence differs from germline, possibly due to a read error. The rearrangement uses TRBV30 and TRBJ1-1, with D perhaps matching TRBD1 (5 bases). CDR3 size: 13 residues. Looked up from germline, CDR1 is GTSNPN and CDR2 is SVGIG (reference sequence). The CDR3 nucleotides read TGTGACTGGAGTGTACGCGGGGGGAAGTCAGCTTTCTTT. It translates to CDWSVRGGKSAFF.

This chain uses TRBV11-1 with TRBJ2-5; D perhaps matches TRBD2 (6 bases). The DNA end lines up better with TRBJ2-7; the J call may be wrong. CDR3 length: 14 amino acids. Germline V gives CDR1 SGHAT, CDR2 FQDESV (reference sequence). The CDR3 DNA sequence: TGTGCCAGCAGCTCCGCGGGGAATCGCTACGAGCAGTACTTC. Translation gives CASSSAGNRYEQYF.

The chain carries TRBV7-2 and TRBJ2-3, with TRBD2 matching over 10 bases. The germline gives CDR1 SGHTA, CDR2 FQGNSA. This CDR3 spans 18 amino acids. V lost 5 bases to trimming and J lost 3 bases; unmatched junction nucleotides: 14. This CDR3 is CASSLTGAGGLSTDTQYF. Here the CDR3 DNA reads TGTGCCAGCAGCCTCACGGGAGCGGGGGGGCTTTCTACAGATACGCAGTATTTT. The whole variable domain, remainder taken from reference TRBV7-2 and TRBJ2-3, is GAGVSQSPSNKVTEKGKDVELRCDPISGHTALYWYRQSLGQGLEFLIYFQGNSAPDKSGLPSDRFSAERTGGSVSTLTIQRTQQEDSAVYLCASSLTGAGGLSTDTQYFGPGTRLTVL.

V and J are TRBV7-9 and TRBJ2-1, with D tentatively TRBD2 (6 bases). V lost 3 bases and J lost 7, with 16 bases in between. The CDR3 has 15 residues. The germline CDR1 and CDR2 sequences are SEHNR and FQNEAQ (reference sequence). The CDR3 DNA reads TGTGCCAGCAGCTTCCCGGTAATAGCGGTGAATGAGCAGTTCTTC. Protein sequence: CASSFPVIAVNEQFF.

The chain carries TRBV11-2 and TRBJ1-5; the D is unclear. V lost 1 base, J lost 7 bases, and 8 bases lay in between. Germline values: CDR1 SGHAT, CDR2 FQNNGV. This CDR3 contains 13 residues. CDR3 sequence reads: CASSLGWRQPQHF. The CDR3, as DNA: TGTGCCAGCAGCTTAGGTTGGAGGCAGCCCCAGCATTTT. The full variable domain, rest sourced from reference TRBV11-2 and TRBJ1-5, is EAGVAQSPRYKIIEKRQSVAFWCNPISGHATLYWYQQILGQGPKLLIQFQNNGVVDDSQLPKDRFSAERLKGVDSTLKIQPAKLEDSAVYLCASSLGWRQPQHFGDGTRLSIL.